The next 2 T cell receptor beta chains were all read from a single sample in a study of identical twins. TCRdb redid the calling of the 5' RACE reads with MiXCR, one entry per CDR3 protein. The table has fewer than 900,000 distinct CDR3 sequences, approximately 21% seen once. The same sample was also used in a study of T cells expressing NK-cell markers.

The sequencing input was PBMCs. The receptor source for this set is a young woman in good health.

The chain combines TRBV11-2 with TRBJ2-7; 8 bases match TRBD1. The CDR3 sequence is 16 residues long. V lost 2 bases and J lost 0; bases outside the gene matches: 6. Germline V lookup: CDR1 SGHAT, CDR2 FQNNGV. The chain's CDR3 is CASSLLGGQVSYEQYF. In nucleotides, the CDR3 is TGTGCCAGCAGCTTATTGGGGGGACAGGTCTCCTACGAGCAGTACTTC.

The chain couples TRBV20-1 to TRBJ2-7, with TRBD1 matching 8 bases. The V gene end was trimmed by 4 bases and the J gene end by 3 bases; junction bases not matched to a gene: 5. The CDR3 is made up of 13 amino acids. CDR1 is DFQATT, CDR2 SNEGSKA, per germline (reference sequence). The CDR3: CSATDREYYEQYF. In DNA form, the CDR3 reads TGCAGTGCTACGGACAGGGAATACTACGAGCAGTACTTC.